The clone carrying this T cell receptor (beta chain) was found a few times. V was shortened by 1 base and J by 5 bases, with 17 bases between the two germline ends. Germline V lookup: CDR1 SGHVS, CDR2 FQNEAQ. The CDR3 length is 16 residues. The data are from a study of identical twins. Via MiXCR, TCRdb re-called the 5' RACE reads, giving one row per CDR3 protein. The data contain 420,000 or so distinct CDR3 sequences, around 18% of them singletons. Healthy Caucasians were all of the donors. The source material was naive T cells sorted from blood. V usage is TRBV7-8 and J usage is TRBJ2-5, with D perhaps matching TRBD1 (6 bases). The clonotype comes from a man in his fifties in good health. For the CDR3, the DNA is TGTGCCAGCAGCTTAGAGGCAGCTACAGGGCGGGAGACCCAGTACTTC. Translated, it gives CASSLEAATGRETQYF.